The clone carrying this TCR beta chain appeared a single time. The target antigen is unknown. The sample is drawn from a study of T cell responses to AZD1222 COVID-19 vaccine. Study context: Second doses at about 4 or about 12 weeks were pooled. Study-wide findings and caveats: Donors skewed white British and female; clonal diversity was possibly underestimated. Vaccine-associated CD4 TCRs ranged over spike, dominating at 160-218 and 743-854. Of spike-specific TCRs, nearly half reportedly target regions left unmutated in variants.

CDR3 length: 15 residues. V lost 4 bases to trimming and J lost 8 bases; unmatched junction nucleotides: 8. The germline gives CDR1 MNHEY, CDR2 SVGAGI. The table came from immunoSEQ multiplex PCR; TCRdb's copy has only in-frame clones and leaves some out. The table lists approximately 160,000 clones, around 94% of them singletons. The material was peripheral blood, obtained on day 0 of AZD1222 vaccination. The J gene is TRBJ2-1, the V gene TRBV6-5, with 10 positions matching TRBD1. This clonotype was obtained from an adult in good health. This CDR3 is CASSSRQGASYEQFF. For the CDR3, the DNA is TGTGCCAGCAGTTCCAGACAGGGGGCGTCTTATGAGCAGTTCTTC.